These 4 T cell receptor beta chains originate from one sample sequenced in a study of T cell changes during pregnancy in multiple sclerosis. Repertoires were generated with immunoSEQ multiplex PCR, while TCRdb's copy carries only in-frame clones and drops some. The table records some 97,000 clones, roughly 90% of them present only once. This specimen was peripheral blood, taken after pregnancy. Receptor source: a female donor with multiple sclerosis, enrolled in a pregnancy study.

The rearrangement links TRBV6-1 to TRBJ1-5; D gene unclear. Germline CDR1 reads MNHNS; CDR2 reads SASEGT. The CDR3 totals 13 residues. The V end was cut by 7 bases, the J end by 7 bases, with 14 bases between. CDR3 coding DNA: TGTGCCAGCAAGGTCGCCGGGGAACAGCCCCAGCATTTT. Translated, it gives CASKVAGEQPQHF.

The chain combines TRBV10-3 with TRBJ2-7; 10 bases fit TRBD1. CDR1 ENHRY and CDR2 SYGVKD come from the germline V gene. The CDR3 has 14 residues. The V gene end was trimmed by 8 bases and the J gene end by 2 bases; junction bases not matched to a gene: 6. CDR3 sequence (DNA): TGTGCCATCGCCGGGACAGGGGAGACCTACGAGCAGTACTTC. As protein: CAIAGTGETYEQYF.

The gene calls are TRBV5-6 and TRBJ2-3; TRBD1 might be the D (6 bases). Trimming removed 2 bases at V and 1 base at J, with 14 bases between. The CDR3 is made up of 16 amino acids. Germline assignment: CDR1 SGHDT and CDR2 YYEEEE. In DNA form, the CDR3 reads TGTGCCAGCAGCTTACCAACAGGGTACGGCACAGATACGCAGTATTTT. Residues: CASSLPTGYGTDTQYF.

This chain joins TRBV29-1 and TRBJ1-2; D perhaps matches TRBD1 (6 bases). The V end was cut by 8 bases, the J end by 4 bases, with 17 bases between. The CDR3 has 13 amino acids. Germline loops: CDR1 SQVTM, CDR2 ANQGSEA. CDR3: CSSQGGAGYGYTF. The CDR3 DNA follows: TGCAGCTCTCAAGGGGGGGCGGGCTATGGCTACACCTTC.